The 23 T cell receptor beta chains below all came from one sample that was sequenced in a study of shared clonotypes between healthy human individuals (dated by TCRdb to the early 2020s). Library construction relied on the immunoSEQ multiplex PCR assay. TCRdb took this table from immuneACCESS and kept in-frame rearrangements with V and J called. Such tables lack part of the clones; where checked against another copy, unresolved V genes explain under half of the gap, and the rest is unexplained. For this sample the table gives 2,500,000 or so clones, of which approximately 92% were detected only once. The ten largest make up about 0.13% of the sample. Sequenced material: naive CD4+ T cells sorted from blood. The cell subset or site tag for this specimen amounts to: CD45RA+ positively selected. The source of these receptors is a man younger than 35 in good health.

The table lists this clone with a count of one. This chain joins TRBV5-6 and TRBJ2-1; TRBD1 is a possible D gene (5 bases). Germline V gene data show CDR1 as SGHDT and CDR2 as YYEEEE. The V end lost 0 bases, the J end lost 12 bases, and 13 bases lay between the germline ends. The CDR3 extends over 13 amino acids. Written as DNA, the CDR3 is TGTGCCAGCAGCTTGGGCAGGGCTGGTGGGCAGTTCTTC. Its protein product is CASSLGRAGGQFF. The full variable domain, with the rest looked up from reference TRBV5-6 and TRBJ2-1, is DAGVTQSPTHLIKTRGQQVTLRCSPKSGHDTVSWYQQALGQGPQFIFQYYEEEERQRGNFPDRFSGHQFPNYSSELNVNALLLGDSALYLCASSLGRAGGQFFGPGTRLTVL.

The gene calls are TRBV6-5 and TRBJ1-2, with D perhaps TRBD1 (5 bases). Trimming stripped 2 bases from V and 10 bases from J, with 14 bases between. The germline CDR1 and CDR2 sequences are MNHEY and SVGAGI. There are 13 residues in the CDR3. The CDR3 DNA reads TGTGCCAGCAGTTACCTCGACAGACTCGACTACACCTTC. Residues: CASSYLDRLDYTF.

The V call is TRBV13, the J call TRBJ2-1; D is possibly TRBD2 (6 bases). The V end lost 0 bases, the J end lost 5 bases, and 14 bases lay between the germline ends. Germline CDR1 is PRHDT and CDR2 is FYEKMQ (reference sequence). This CDR3 has 16 residues. CDR3 amino acids: CASSLGLGSGHNEQFF. The DNA of the CDR3 is TGTGCCAGCAGCTTAGGCCTAGGTAGCGGCCACAATGAGCAGTTCTTC.

The chain joins TRBV7-6 to TRBJ2-7, with D possibly being TRBD2 (6 bases). The CDR3 sequence is 14 residues long. Germline V lookup: CDR1 SGHVS, CDR2 FNYEAQ. Trimming shortened V by 0 bases and J by 2 bases, and 8 bases separated the two germline ends. The CDR3 DNA is TGTGCCAGCAGCTTAGCGGCGGGACCCTACGAGCAGTACTTC. Residues: CASSLAAGPYEQYF.

V gene TRBV5-1 combines with J gene TRBJ1-6; D gene uncertain. The CDR3 is made up of 13 amino acids. The germline V gene encodes CDR1 SGHRS and CDR2 YFSETQ. Between the trimmed V and J ends, which lost 7 bases and 10 bases, there was a span of 15 bases. CDR3: CASRLLTGSPLHF. The CDR3 nucleotides read TGCGCCAGCCGCCTCCTTACGGGATCACCCCTCCACTTT.

The V gene is TRBV5-4, the J gene TRBJ2-3, with D perhaps TRBD1 (8 bases). This CDR3 comprises 15 residues. With 4 bases removed from V and 3 bases from J, the gap between germline ends came to 15 bases. Germline V gene lookup returns CDR1 SGHNT and CDR2 YYREEE (reference sequence). This CDR3 is CASSQTGGGTDTQYF. CDR3 DNA sequence: TGTGCCAGCAGCCAAACAGGGGGGGGGACAGATACGCAGTATTTT.

The chain couples TRBV29-1 to TRBJ1-3, with D possibly being TRBD1 (6 bases). Deletions cut 4 bases from V and 8 bases from J, with 15 bases between. Per germline, CDR1 SQVTM and CDR2 ANQGSEA. This CDR3 has 13 residues. The CDR3 region is CSVVPKRGDTIYF. In DNA, the CDR3 is TGCAGCGTTGTTCCGAAGAGGGGGGACACCATATATTTT. The variable domain in full, with the rest retrieved from reference TRBV29-1 and TRBJ1-3, is SAVISQKPSRDICQRGTSLTIQCQVDSQVTMMFWYRQQPGQSLTLIATANQGSEATYESGFVIDKFPISRPNLTFSTLTVSNMSPEDSSIYLCSVVPKRGDTIYFGEGSWLTVV.

The chain couples TRBV11-3 to TRBJ2-1; TRBD2 matches at 9 bases. The germline gives CDR1 SGHNT, CDR2 YENEEA. The CDR3 loop spans 19 amino acids. With V trimmed by 3 bases and J by 6 bases, 18 bases remained unmatched. For the CDR3, the DNA is TGTGCCAGCAGCTTCCGGGGGGAATCTAGCGGGAAAGTTGGCAATGAGCAGTTCTTC. Its protein is CASSFRGESSGKVGNEQFF.

V is TRBV10-3 and J is TRBJ1-1; D perhaps matches TRBD1 (6 bases). Germline V gene sequence: CDR1 ENHRY, CDR2 SYGVKD. Trimming took 2 bases from V and 1 from J, leaving 11 bases between them. The CDR3 loop spans 15 amino acids. The CDR3 spells CAISEIQGSNTEAFF. The CDR3 nucleotides are TGTGCCATCAGTGAGATACAGGGTTCGAACACTGAAGCTTTCTTT.

V gene TRBV14 combines with J gene TRBJ2-2; D not certain. Trimming shortened V by 4 bases and J by 6 bases, and 9 bases separated the two germline ends. Germline V gene data show CDR1 as SGHDN and CDR2 as FVKESK. This CDR3 comprises 13 residues. DNA for the CDR3: TGTGCCAGCAGCCCCACTTGGGCCGGGGAGCTGTTTTTT. Translation gives CASSPTWAGELFF.

This clone came up once. The chain employs TRBV28 and TRBJ1-2; a possible D gene is TRBD1 (5 bases). Germline CDR1 reads MDHEN; CDR2 reads SYDVKM. This CDR3 has 15 residues. V was pared by 4 bases and J by 4 bases, with 16 bases between. The CDR3 loop is CASSSPGRAGYGYTF. CDR3 DNA sequence: TGTGCCAGCAGTTCCCCCGGCAGGGCGGGCTATGGCTACACCTTC.

V usage is TRBV5-1 and J usage is TRBJ2-2, with 7 bases aligning to TRBD2. Trimming cost V 0 bases and J 1 base; bases outside gene matches: 3. The CDR3 is 16 residues long. Germline V gene data show CDR1 as SGHRS and CDR2 as YFSETQ. The DNA for the CDR3 is TGCGCCAGCAGCTTGGCCGCTAGCGGGAACACCGGGGAGCTGTTTTTT. Residues: CASSLAASGNTGELFF.

The CDR3 DNA sequence: TGTGCCAGCAGTTTAGGTACCAGGGGCGATCAGCCCCAGCATTTT. This sequence encodes CASSLGTRGDQPQHF. The chain uses TRBV28 and TRBJ1-5, with D possibly matching TRBD1 (6 bases). Per the germline V gene, CDR1 is MDHEN and CDR2 is SYDVKM. Trimming cost V 2 bases and J 5 bases, with 13 bases left between them. The CDR3 has 15 amino acids.

The chain is built from TRBV25-1 and TRBJ2-5; perhaps D is TRBD1 or TRBD2 (6 bases each). The CDR3 has 14 residues. Per germline, CDR1 MGHDK and CDR2 SYGVNS. V was trimmed by 8 bases and J by 0 bases, leaving 13 bases between them. CDR3 sequence reads: CASPRDKYQETQYF. The CDR3 DNA reads as TGTGCCAGCCCGCGGGACAAGTACCAAGAGACCCAGTACTTC.

CDR3 protein: CASSEDRGREPLGRGNQPQHF. The DNA for the CDR3 is TGTGCCAGCAGCGAGGACAGGGGGCGTGAGCCTCTCGGTCGGGGCAATCAGCCCCAGCATTTT. The chain links TRBV21-1 to TRBJ1-5; the D segment call TRBD1 is taken from the table without a DNA check. TRBV21-1 is recorded as a pseudogene. The CDR3 consists of 21 residues.

V usage is TRBV6-1 and J usage is TRBJ1-1, with TRBD1 matching 7 bases. With V trimmed by 1 base and J by 1 base, 3 bases remained unmatched. The CDR3 contains 15 residues. Germline V gives CDR1 MNHNS, CDR2 SASEGT. The DNA of the CDR3 is TGTGCCAGCAGTGAAGGAGAGGGGGCGAACACTGAAGCTTTCTTT. Translating gives CASSEGEGANTEAFF.

The rearrangement links TRBV28 to TRBJ2-7; 7 bases match TRBD2. V shed 3 bases, J shed 5 bases, and the junction held 10 bases outside the gene matches. The CDR3 consists of 15 residues. Germline CDR1 MDHEN, CDR2 SYDVKM. CDR3 in amino acids: CASSLVGLPPHEQYF. The CDR3 bases are TGTGCCAGCAGTTTGGTGGGACTACCGCCGCACGAGCAGTACTTC.

V gene TRBV28 combines with J gene TRBJ1-1; the D gene is possibly TRBD1 (5 bases). V lost 2 bases to trimming and J lost 10 bases, with 8 bases between them. The germline CDR1 and CDR2 sequences are MDHEN and SYDVKM. CDR3 length: 11 residues. In DNA, the CDR3 is TGTGCCAGCAGTTTAGGGGCCGGAGCTTTCTTT. This sequence encodes CASSLGAGAFF.

This clone appeared a single time. The rearrangement uses TRBV5-4 and TRBJ2-5; D gene uncertain. Per the germline V gene, CDR1 is SGHNT and CDR2 is YYREEE (reference sequence). The CDR3 sequence is 14 residues long. V was shortened by 3 bases and J by 5 bases, with 14 bases between the two germline ends. Here the CDR3 DNA reads TGTGCCAGCAGCTCCATACTCGCACAGGAGACCCAGTACTTC. The encoded protein is CASSSILAQETQYF.

This chain connects TRBV6-6 to TRBJ2-3, with TRBD1 identical over 8 bases. CDR3 length: 15 residues. Germline-derived CDR1 and CDR2 are MNHNY and SVGAGI (reference sequence). J was trimmed by 4 bases and V by 6 bases; bases with no gene match: 9. Here the CDR3 reads CASRNGQGSSDTQYF. The CDR3, as DNA: TGTGCCAGCAGAAATGGACAGGGATCGTCAGATACGCAGTATTTT.

The chain carries TRBV25-1 and TRBJ2-7, with TRBD2 identical over 8 bases. From germline, CDR1 is MGHDK and CDR2 SYGVNS. Unmatched junction bases numbered 5, after V lost 6 bases and J lost 1 base. The CDR3 sequence is 14 residues long. The CDR3 coding sequence is TGTGCCAGCAGCCCGGGGGGGTCTTCCTACGAGCAGTACTTC. Translating it yields CASSPGGSSYEQYF.

This clone was observed once. The rearrangement joins TRBV29-1 to TRBJ2-7, with 10 bases aligning to TRBD1. The CDR3 length is 13 residues. Losses at the gene ends were 7 bases for V and 2 bases for J; bases not matched to a gene: 5. Germline V gene sequence: CDR1 SQVTM, CDR2 ANQGSEA. The CDR3 bases are TGCAGCGCGACCGGGACAGGGGCCTACGAGCAGTACTTC. It is translated as CSATGTGAYEQYF.

This clone was detected only once. J is TRBJ2-5 and V is TRBV10-3, with TRBD1 identical over 9 bases. The CDR3 is made up of 17 amino acids. Germline loops: CDR1 ENHRY, CDR2 SYGVKD. V dropped 0 bases and J dropped 4; count of bases not matched to a gene: 9. This CDR3 reads CAISESNGQGTGETQYF. As DNA, the CDR3 is TGTGCCATCAGTGAGTCGAATGGACAGGGGACTGGAGAGACCCAGTACTTC.